This T cell receptor (beta chain) was sequenced for a study of beta chain features in type 1 diabetes (dated by TCRdb to the late 2010s). About the full investigation: No differences in mean age, gender distribution, total cell number or subset yield were found between patients and healthy donors. In the study, TCRB repertoires of sorted circulating CD4+ T cell subsets from recently diagnosed type 1 diabetes patients were compared with those of matched healthy donors. A total of 85 million to 140 million sorted cells were examined across all samples, and the number of cells per subset was strongly correlated with RNA yield. Naive and central memory subsets were obtained from all 30 or so donors, but regulatory and stem cell-like memory subsets were isolated from only 8 patients and roughly 8 healthy donors. Here is what the overall study found, with its caveats: Because cDNA was sequenced instead of genomic DNA, activated cells with high expression could be over-represented, although the groups did not differ in activation or CD3 levels. A moderate but significant shortening of TCRB CDR3 length was observed in type 1 diabetes patients in all four CD4+ subsets. At VDJ recombination sites, type 1 diabetes patients had fewer insertions and more deleted nucleotides, which implies abnormalities in thymic rearrangement. Shorter templates might have been favored by PCR, but patient and control samples were amplified and corrected together, so both groups would have been affected equally by any skew. Because the HLA sub-analyses included only small numbers of individuals, any influence of HLA type on TCRB rearrangement was left unresolved. Naive, central memory and regulatory TCRB repertoires appeared to be more alike among patients than among healthy donors.

The CDR3 goes from the cysteine to the phenylalanine over 16 residues. CDR3 DNA only is kept here, 48 bases in frame from base 1. V has 0 bases trimmed and J has 5 bases trimmed; junction bases matching no gene number 9. The germline V gene provides CDR1 SGHRS and CDR2 YFSETQ. Each donor gave one peripheral blood draw, averaging approximately 120 mL, which was collected into heparinised tubes. Using a panel that included CD45RO, CCR7, CD25, CD127, CD95 and CD27, naive, central memory, regulatory and stem cell-like memory CD4+ T cells were sorted on a BD FACSAria II. A purity above 98% was achieved for all sorted populations. PBMCs were isolated right away by Lymphoprep density gradient centrifugation and were stained directly, without culture. So that batch effects would be minimized, each experiment stained and sorted samples in pairs, pairing one healthy donor with one patient. About this clone: What antigen it recognizes has not been identified. Per-base quality was not reported, and no clone a single base away is much larger than it.

The entire isolated RNA was reverse transcribed using the High Capacity cDNA Reverse Transcription Kit, and thus expressed TCRB transcripts were sequenced. Survey-depth immunoSEQ sequencing was performed on stem cell-like memory T cell samples, with an average of roughly 1 million total reads per sample. Sorted cells were lysed in RLT buffer and RNA was extracted with DNase-treated RNeasy Micro or Mini kits, depending on cell number. To prevent cross-contamination, every cell subset was processed on its own, while patient and healthy donor samples were processed together. Using the immunoSEQ multiplex PCR, TCRB sequences were amplified from cDNA into 87-bp fragments spanning the CDR3 region. Amplicons were sequenced on the Illumina HiSeq platform. The paper's processing steps were these. PCR bias was corrected computationally using synthetic template baselines, and reads within Hamming distance 2 were collapsed, with unmergeable singletons discarded. Reads were aligned against IMGT so that V, D and J genes, CDR3 length and insertions or deletions at six rearrangement sites could be assigned. Clonotype counts were normalized to sorted cell number within each subset before computing true diversity and Gini coefficients with the tcR R package. Repertoire sharing was quantified using the overlap coefficient calculated on TCRB nucleotide sequences. TCRdb obtained this table from immuneACCESS and retained in-frame rearrangements with V and J assigned. These tables miss some clones; where compared with another copy, unresolved V genes account for less than half of the shortfall, and the remainder is unexplained. V and J calls and clone size follow that table, whereas D and trimming were derived from the DNA. Here the sample has around 45,000 clones; roughly 45% occur a single time. 0.1% to 0.15% of the sample lies in the top ten.

In this chain, TRBV5-1 is recombined with TRBJ1-2, with 8 bases in between that match TRBD1. The sample consisted of stem cell memory CD4+ T cells from blood. According to the study, the label for this sample's cell subset or site signals: stem cell-like memory CD4+ T cells. The clonotype comes from a man under 40 with type 1 diabetes. The CDR3 has the sequence CASSLAVDRVTYGYTF. The DNA sequence reads TGCGCCAGCAGCTTGGCCGTGGACAGGGTAACATATGGCTACACCTTC.